This T cell receptor (beta chain) was captured in a study of control samples from healthy donors and cancer patients. Germline V gene sequence: CDR1 MDHEN, CDR2 SYDVKM. CDR3 length equals 13 residues. V shed 7 bases and J 8 bases; nucleotides not matched to a gene: 8. The table came from immunoSEQ multiplex PCR; TCRdb's copy has only in-frame clones and leaves some out. The table has approximately 150,000 clones, around 94% seen once. The chain carries TRBV28 and TRBJ1-5; 7 bases line up with TRBD1. The receptor was derived from a man aged 35-49 years in good health. The specimen was blood. CDR3 residues: CASTTTGREPQHF. In DNA form, the CDR3 reads TGTGCCAGCACCACGACAGGGAGGGAGCCCCAGCATTTT.